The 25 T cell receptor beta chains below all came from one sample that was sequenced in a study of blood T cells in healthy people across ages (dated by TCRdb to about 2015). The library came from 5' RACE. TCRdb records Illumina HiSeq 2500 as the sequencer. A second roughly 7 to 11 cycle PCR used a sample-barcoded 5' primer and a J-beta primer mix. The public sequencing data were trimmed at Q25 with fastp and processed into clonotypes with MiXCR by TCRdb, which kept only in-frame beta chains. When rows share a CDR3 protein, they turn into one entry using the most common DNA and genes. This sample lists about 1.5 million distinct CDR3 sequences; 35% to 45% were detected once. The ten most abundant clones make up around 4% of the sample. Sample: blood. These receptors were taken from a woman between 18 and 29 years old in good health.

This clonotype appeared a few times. The CDR3 DNA follows: TGCGCCAGCAGCCACGGGACACTTACCTCCTACGAGCAGTACTTC. Residues: CASSHGTLTSYEQYF. The V call is TRBV5-1, the J call TRBJ2-7, with D possibly TRBD1 on 6 matching bases. The length of the CDR3 is 15 residues. Per the germline V gene, CDR1 is SGHRS and CDR2 is YFSETQ. Trimming left V 4 bases short and J 0 bases short, with 14 bases between.

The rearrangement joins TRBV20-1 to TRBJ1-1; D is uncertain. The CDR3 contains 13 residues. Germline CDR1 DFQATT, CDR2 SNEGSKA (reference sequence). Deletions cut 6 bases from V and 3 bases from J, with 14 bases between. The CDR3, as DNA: TGCAGTGCCGGCGTGGACCCGGACACTGAAGCTTTCTTT. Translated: CSAGVDPDTEAFF.

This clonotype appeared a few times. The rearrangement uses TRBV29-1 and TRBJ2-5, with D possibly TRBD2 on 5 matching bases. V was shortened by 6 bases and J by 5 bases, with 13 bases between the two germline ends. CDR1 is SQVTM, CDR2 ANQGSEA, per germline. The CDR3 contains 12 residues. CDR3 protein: CSVDSTGETQYF. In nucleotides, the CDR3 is TGCAGCGTCGATTCCACGGGGGAGACCCAGTACTTC.

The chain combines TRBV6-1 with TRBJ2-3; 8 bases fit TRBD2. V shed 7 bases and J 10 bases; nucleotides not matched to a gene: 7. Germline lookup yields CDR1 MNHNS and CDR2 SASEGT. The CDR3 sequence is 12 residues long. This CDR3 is CASILGTRAQYF. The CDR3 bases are TGTGCCAGCATCTTAGGGACTAGAGCGCAGTATTTT.

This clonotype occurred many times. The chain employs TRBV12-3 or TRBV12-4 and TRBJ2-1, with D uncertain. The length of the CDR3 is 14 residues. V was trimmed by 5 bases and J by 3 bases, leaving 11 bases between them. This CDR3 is CASSTGPFYNEQFF. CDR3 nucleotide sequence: TGTGCCAGCAGTACCGGGCCCTTCTACAATGAGCAGTTCTTC.

CDR3 coding DNA: TGCAGCGTTGAATGGGGGGCAGATCAGCCCCAGCATTTT. As protein: CSVEWGADQPQHF. The chain is built from TRBV29-1 and TRBJ1-5; D possibly corresponds to TRBD1 (6 bases). Germline assignment: CDR1 SQVTM and CDR2 ANQGSEA. V gave up 2 bases and J gave up 5 bases, with 10 bases separating them. The CDR3 consists of 13 residues.

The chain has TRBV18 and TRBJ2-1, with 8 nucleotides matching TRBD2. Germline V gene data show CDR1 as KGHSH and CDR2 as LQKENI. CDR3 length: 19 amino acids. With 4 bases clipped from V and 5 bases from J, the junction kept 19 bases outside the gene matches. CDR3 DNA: TGTGCCAGCTCACTACTTCCCCTCTCTCAAGCGGGGGCAAACAATGAGCAGTTCTTC. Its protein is CASSLLPLSQAGANNEQFF.

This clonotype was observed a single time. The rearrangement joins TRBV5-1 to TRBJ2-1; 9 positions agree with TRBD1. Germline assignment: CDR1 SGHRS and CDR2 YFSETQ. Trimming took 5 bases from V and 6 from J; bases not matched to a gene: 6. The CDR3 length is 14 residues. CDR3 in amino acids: CASRATGGRNEQFF. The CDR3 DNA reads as TGCGCCAGCAGGGCAACAGGGGGCCGCAATGAGCAGTTCTTC. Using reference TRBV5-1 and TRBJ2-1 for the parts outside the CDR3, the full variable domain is KAGVTQTPRYLIKTRGQQVTLSCSPISGHRSVSWYQQTPGQGLQFLFEYFSETQRNKGNFPGRFSGRQFSNSRSEMNVSTLELGDSALYLCASRATGGRNEQFFGPGTRLTVL.

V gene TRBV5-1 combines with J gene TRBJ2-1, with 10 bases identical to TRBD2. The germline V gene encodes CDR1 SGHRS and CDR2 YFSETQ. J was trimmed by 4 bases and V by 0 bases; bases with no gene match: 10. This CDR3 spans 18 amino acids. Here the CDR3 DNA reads TGCGCCAGCAGCTTGGTCCCAGCGGGGGGGCCGCGGTACAATGAGCAGTTCTTC. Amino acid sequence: CASSLVPAGGPRYNEQFF. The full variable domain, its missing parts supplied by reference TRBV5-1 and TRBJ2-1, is KAGVTQTPRYLIKTRGQQVTLSCSPISGHRSVSWYQQTPGQGLQFLFEYFSETQRNKGNFPGRFSGRQFSNSRSEMNVSTLELGDSALYLCASSLVPAGGPRYNEQFFGPGTRLTVL.

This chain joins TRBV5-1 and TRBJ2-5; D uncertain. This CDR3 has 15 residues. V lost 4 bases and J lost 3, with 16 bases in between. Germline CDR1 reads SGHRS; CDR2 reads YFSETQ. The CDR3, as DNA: TGCGCCAGCAGCCTGGTCGTGGAATTAGAAGAGACCCAGTACTTC. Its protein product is CASSLVVELEETQYF.

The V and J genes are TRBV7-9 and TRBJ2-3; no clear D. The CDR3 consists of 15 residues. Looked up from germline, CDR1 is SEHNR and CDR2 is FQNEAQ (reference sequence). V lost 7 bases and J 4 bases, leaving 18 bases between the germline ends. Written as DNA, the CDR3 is TGTGCCAGCACTGAATCGGTCGTGTCCTCAGATACGCAGTATTTT. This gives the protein CASTESVVSSDTQYF.

Here the CDR3 DNA reads TGTGCCAGCAGCGTAGGAGGGGGAGTCGCAGAGACCCAGTACTTC. This gives the protein CASSVGGGVAETQYF. The chain joins TRBV9 to TRBJ2-5; a weak D match, TRBD1 (6 bases). Germline loops: CDR1 SGDLS, CDR2 YYNGEE. The CDR3 runs 15 residues. Trimming took 0 bases from V and 4 from J, leaving 13 bases between them.

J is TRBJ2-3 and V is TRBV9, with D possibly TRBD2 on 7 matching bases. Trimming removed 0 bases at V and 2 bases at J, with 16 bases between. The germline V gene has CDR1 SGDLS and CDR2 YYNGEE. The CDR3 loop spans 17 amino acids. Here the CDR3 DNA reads TGTGCCAGCAGCGTAGGGCGAGGGGGGGGGTCCACAGATACGCAGTATTTT. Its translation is CASSVGRGGGSTDTQYF.

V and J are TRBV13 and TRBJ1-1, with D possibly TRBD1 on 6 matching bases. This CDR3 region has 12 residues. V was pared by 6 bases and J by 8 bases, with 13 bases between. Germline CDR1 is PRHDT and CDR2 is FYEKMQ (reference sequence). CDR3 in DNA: TGTGCCAGCAGTCCGCAGGGGCGGGAAGCTTTCTTT. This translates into CASSPQGREAFF.

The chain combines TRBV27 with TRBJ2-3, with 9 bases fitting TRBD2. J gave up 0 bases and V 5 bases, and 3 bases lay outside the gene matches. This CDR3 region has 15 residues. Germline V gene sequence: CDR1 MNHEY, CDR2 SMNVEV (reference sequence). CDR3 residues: CASSMLAGSTDTQYF. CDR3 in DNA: TGTGCCAGCAGTATGCTAGCGGGGAGCACAGATACGCAGTATTTT.

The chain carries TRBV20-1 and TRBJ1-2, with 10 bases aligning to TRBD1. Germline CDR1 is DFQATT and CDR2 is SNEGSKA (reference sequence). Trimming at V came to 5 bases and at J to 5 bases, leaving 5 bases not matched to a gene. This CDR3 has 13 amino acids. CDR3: CSAQTGGAYGYTF. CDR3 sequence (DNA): TGCAGTGCTCAGACAGGGGGCGCTTATGGCTACACCTTC.

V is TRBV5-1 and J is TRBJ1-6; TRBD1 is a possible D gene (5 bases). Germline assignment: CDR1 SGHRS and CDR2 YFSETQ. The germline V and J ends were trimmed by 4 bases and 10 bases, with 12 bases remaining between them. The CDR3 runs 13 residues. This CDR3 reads CASSVGDRSPLHF. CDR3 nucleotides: TGCGCCAGCAGCGTGGGGGATAGATCACCCCTCCACTTT. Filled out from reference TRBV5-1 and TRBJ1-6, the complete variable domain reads KAGVTQTPRYLIKTRGQQVTLSCSPISGHRSVSWYQQTPGQGLQFLFEYFSETQRNKGNFPGRFSGRQFSNSRSEMNVSTLELGDSALYLCASSVGDRSPLHFGNGTRLTVT.

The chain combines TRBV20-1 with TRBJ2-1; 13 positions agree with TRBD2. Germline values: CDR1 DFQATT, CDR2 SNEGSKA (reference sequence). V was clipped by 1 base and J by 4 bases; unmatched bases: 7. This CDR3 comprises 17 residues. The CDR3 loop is CSARALAGGPDYNEQFF. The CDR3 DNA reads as TGCAGTGCTAGAGCACTAGCGGGAGGGCCGGATTACAATGAGCAGTTCTTC.

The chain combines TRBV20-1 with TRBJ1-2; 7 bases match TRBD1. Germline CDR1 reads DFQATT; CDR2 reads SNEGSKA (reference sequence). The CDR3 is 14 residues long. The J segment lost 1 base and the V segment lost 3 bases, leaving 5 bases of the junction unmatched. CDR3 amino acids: CSASGDRSNYGYTF. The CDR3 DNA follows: TGCAGTGCTAGCGGGGACAGAAGTAACTATGGCTACACCTTC.

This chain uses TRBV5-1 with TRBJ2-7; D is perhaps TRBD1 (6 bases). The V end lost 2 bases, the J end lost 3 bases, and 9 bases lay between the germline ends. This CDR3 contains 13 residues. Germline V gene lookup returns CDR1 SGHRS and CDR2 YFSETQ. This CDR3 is CASSFDRFYEQYF. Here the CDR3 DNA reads TGCGCCAGCAGCTTTGACAGGTTCTACGAGCAGTACTTC.

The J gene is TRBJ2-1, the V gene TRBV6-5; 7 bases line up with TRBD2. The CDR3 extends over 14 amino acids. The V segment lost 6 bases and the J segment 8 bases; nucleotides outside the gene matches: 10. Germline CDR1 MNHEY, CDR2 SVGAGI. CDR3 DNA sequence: TGTGCCAGCAGACAACCGGGACTATGGGATGAGCAGTTCTTC. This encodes CASRQPGLWDEQFF.

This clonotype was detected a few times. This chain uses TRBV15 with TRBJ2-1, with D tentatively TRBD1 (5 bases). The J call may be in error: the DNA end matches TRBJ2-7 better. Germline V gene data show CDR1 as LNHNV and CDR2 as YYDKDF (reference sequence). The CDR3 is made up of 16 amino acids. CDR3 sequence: CATSRAGQSSYNEQYF. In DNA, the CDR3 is TGTGCCACCAGCAGAGCAGGGCAAAGCTCCTACAATGAGCAGTACTTC.

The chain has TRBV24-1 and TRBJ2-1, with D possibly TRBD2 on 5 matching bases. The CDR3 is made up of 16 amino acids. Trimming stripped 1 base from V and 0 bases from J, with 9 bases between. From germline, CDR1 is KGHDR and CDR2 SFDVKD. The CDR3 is CATSDFASGSYNEQFF. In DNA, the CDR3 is TGTGCCACCAGTGATTTCGCGAGCGGCTCCTACAATGAGCAGTTCTTC.

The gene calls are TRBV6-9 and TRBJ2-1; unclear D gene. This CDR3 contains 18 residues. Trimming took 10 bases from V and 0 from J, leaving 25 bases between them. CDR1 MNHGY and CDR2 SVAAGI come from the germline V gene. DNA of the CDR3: TGTGCCATCTTTCCTGGAACATCTAAATGGGACTCCTACAATGAGCAGTTCTTC. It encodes CAIFPGTSKWDSYNEQFF.

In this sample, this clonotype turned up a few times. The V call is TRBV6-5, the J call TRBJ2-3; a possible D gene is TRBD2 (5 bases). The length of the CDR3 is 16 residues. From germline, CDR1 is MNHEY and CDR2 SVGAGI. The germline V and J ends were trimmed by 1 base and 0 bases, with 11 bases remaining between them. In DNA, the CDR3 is TGTGCCAGCAGTTACTTTGGAGCGGCTAGCACAGATACGCAGTATTTT. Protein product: CASSYFGAASTDTQYF.